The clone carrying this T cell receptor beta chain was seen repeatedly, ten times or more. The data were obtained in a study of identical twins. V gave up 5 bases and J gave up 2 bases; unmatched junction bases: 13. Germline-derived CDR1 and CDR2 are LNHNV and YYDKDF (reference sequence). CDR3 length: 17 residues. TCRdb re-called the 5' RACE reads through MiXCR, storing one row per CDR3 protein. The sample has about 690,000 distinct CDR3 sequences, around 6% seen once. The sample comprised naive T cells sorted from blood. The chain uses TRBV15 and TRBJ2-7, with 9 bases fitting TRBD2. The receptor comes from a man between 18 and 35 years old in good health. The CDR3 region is CATSRGGGREGTYEQYF. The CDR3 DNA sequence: TGTGCCACCAGCCGGGGCGGAGGGCGGGAGGGAACCTACGAGCAGTACTTC.